These 25 T cell receptor beta chains came from one sample sequenced in a study of shared clonotypes between healthy human individuals. The method was immunoSEQ multiplex PCR; TCRdb's version includes in-frame clones alone and lacks a portion of them. The sample lists over 2 million clones; roughly 96% were seen once. Sequencing was performed on naive CD4+ T cells sorted from blood. Indicated subset: CD45RA+ positively selected. These receptors were obtained from a man aged 18 to 35 in good health.

V usage is TRBV5-1 and J usage is TRBJ2-1; 11 nucleotides match TRBD2. From germline, CDR1 is SGHRS and CDR2 YFSETQ. The junction had 5 bases not matched to a gene; V was cut back by 3 bases and J by 0 bases. CDR3 length: 17 residues. The CDR3 DNA reads TGCGCCAGCAGCTGGGGACTAGCGGACACCTCCTACAATGAGCAGTTCTTC. Amino acids: CASSWGLADTSYNEQFF.

This rearrangement joins TRBV7-2 to TRBJ2-5, with D unresolved. Trimming shortened V by 2 bases and J by 5 bases, and 9 bases separated the two germline ends. Germline values: CDR1 SGHTA, CDR2 FQGNSA. This CDR3 comprises 13 residues. The CDR3 spells CASSLIRAETQYF. Here the CDR3 DNA reads TGTGCCAGCAGCTTAATTCGGGCGGAGACCCAGTACTTC.

This clone was found once. This sequence joins TRBV30 and TRBJ1-3; D is perhaps TRBD1 (6 bases). Germline lookup yields CDR1 GTSNPN and CDR2 SVGIG (reference sequence). V shed 3 bases and J shed 2 bases, with 8 bases lying between them. The CDR3 contains 13 residues. The CDR3 DNA reads TGTGCCTGGAGAGGGGGGACTGGAAACACCATATATTTT. Protein sequence: CAWRGGTGNTIYF.

Comment on this clone: Other DNA sequences from this sample encode an identical CDR3 as well. This chain links TRBV7-3 with TRBJ1-1, with D uncertain. Trimming stripped 5 bases from V and 1 base from J, with 8 bases between. The CDR3 extends over 13 amino acids. From germline, CDR1 is SGHTA and CDR2 FQGTGA. The CDR3 region has the DNA TGTGCCAGCAGCCTTCGTGGGAACACTGAAGCTTTCTTT. Translating it yields CASSLRGNTEAFF.

This clone occurred once. This chain connects TRBV12-2 to TRBJ2-2; TRBD2, the D gene given by the table, was not confirmed from the DNA. TRBV12-2 is a documented pseudogene. The CDR3 has 13 residues. CDR3 bases: TGTGCAAGTCGCTTAGAGGAGACCGGGGAGCTGTTTTTT. This sequence encodes CASRLEETGELFF.

The rearrangement uses TRBV29-1 and TRBJ2-3; 9 bases fit TRBD1. Germline V gene lookup returns CDR1 SQVTM and CDR2 ANQGSEA. The junction had 7 bases not matched to a gene; V was cut back by 3 bases and J by 3 bases. This CDR3 has 15 residues. The CDR3 protein is CSVDTWDRVTDTQYF. The DNA of the CDR3 is TGCAGCGTTGACACCTGGGACAGGGTGACAGATACGCAGTATTTT.

On this clone: Other nucleotide sequences from this sample produce the same CDR3. V and J are TRBV29-1 and TRBJ2-5; no reliable D call. V lost 1 base and J lost 4, with 7 bases in between. Germline CDR1 SQVTM, CDR2 ANQGSEA. This CDR3 contains 12 residues. The CDR3 here is CSVEVVGETQYF. In DNA form, the CDR3 reads TGCAGCGTTGAAGTGGTCGGAGAGACCCAGTACTTC.

The sample holds many counts of this clone. The rearrangement uses TRBV18 and TRBJ1-5; D ambiguous. The V end was cut by 2 bases, the J end by 4 bases, with 6 bases between. CDR1 and CDR2 from the germline V gene are KGHSH and LQKENI. The CDR3 sequence is 13 residues long. The chain's CDR3 is CASSPNQNQPQHF. In nucleotides, the CDR3 is TGTGCCAGCTCACCAAATCAGAATCAGCCCCAGCATTTT.

The chain employs TRBV2 and TRBJ2-4; D remains unclear. CDR1 is SNHLY and CDR2 is FYNNEI in the germline V gene. The CDR3 has 16 amino acids. V shed 4 bases and J shed 1 base, with 14 bases lying between them. Here the CDR3 reads CASSGDLLGAKNIQYF. CDR3 DNA sequence: TGTGCCAGCAGTGGAGACCTCTTGGGGGCCAAAAACATTCAGTACTTC. The complete variable domain, with remaining parts taken from reference TRBV2 and TRBJ2-4, reads EPEVTQTPSHQVTQMGQEVILRCVPISNHLYFYWYRQILGQKVEFLVSFYNNEISEKSEIFDDQFSVERPDGSNFTLKIRSTKLEDSAMYFCASSGDLLGAKNIQYFGAGTRLSVL.

This chain uses TRBV5-6 with TRBJ2-3; no reliable D call. V lost 2 bases and J 0 bases, leaving 13 bases between the germline ends. Germline lookup yields CDR1 SGHDT and CDR2 YYEEEE. CDR3 length: 16 residues. CDR3 loop: CASSLITESSTDTQYF. For the CDR3, the DNA is TGTGCCAGCAGCTTAATAACCGAAAGTAGCACAGATACGCAGTATTTT.

This clone was detected only once. Other DNA sequences within the sample encode an identical CDR3. The rearrangement uses TRBV6-1 and TRBJ2-3, with 9 bases fitting TRBD2. Germline V CDR1 and CDR2: MNHNS, SASEGT. The V segment lost 3 bases and the J segment 6 bases; nucleotides outside the gene matches: 1. This CDR3 is 13 amino acids long. The CDR3 sequence is CASSDGLADTQYF. The CDR3 bases are TGTGCCAGCAGTGATGGACTAGCGGATACGCAGTATTTT.

This clone was counted a single time. The genes are TRBV28 and TRBJ1-1; D is uncertain. The CDR3 has 15 residues. Per germline, CDR1 MDHEN and CDR2 SYDVKM. Trimming shortened V by 4 bases and J by 1 base, and 13 bases separated the two germline ends. The CDR3 DNA sequence: TGTGCCAGCAGTTACGCACAGAAACCGAACACTGAAGCTTTCTTT. Translated, it gives CASSYAQKPNTEAFF.

The V call is TRBV6-1, the J call TRBJ1-1, with 9 bases identical to TRBD1. Losses at the gene ends were 6 bases for V and 1 base for J; bases not matched to a gene: 9. This CDR3 is 16 amino acids long. Looked up from germline, CDR1 is MNHNS and CDR2 is SASEGT. This chain's CDR3 is CASREQGARGNTEAFF. As DNA, the CDR3 is TGTGCCAGCAGGGAACAGGGGGCGCGAGGGAACACTGAAGCTTTCTTT.

The J gene is TRBJ2-2, the V gene TRBV4-3; no clear D. This CDR3 is 15 amino acids long. The V gene lost 0 bases and the J gene lost 6 bases, with 11 bases spanning the gap. The V gene's germline CDR1 is LGHNA and CDR2 YSLEER. CDR3 sequence reads: CASSQESTIAGELFF. In DNA, the CDR3 is TGCGCCAGCAGCCAAGAAAGCACAATCGCCGGGGAGCTGTTTTTT.

V and J are TRBV5-1 and TRBJ2-1; D is uncertain. The CDR3 sequence is 14 residues long. Trimming stripped 0 bases from V and 4 bases from J, with 8 bases between. The germline gives CDR1 SGHRS, CDR2 YFSETQ. CDR3 coding DNA: TGCGCCAGCAGCTTGGCGGACCTATACAATGAGCAGTTCTTC. Translating it yields CASSLADLYNEQFF.

The chain has TRBV5-1 and TRBJ1-2; 11 bases agree with TRBD1. The CDR3 has 14 residues. Germline assignment: CDR1 SGHRS and CDR2 YFSETQ. V shed 4 bases and J 5 bases; nucleotides not matched to a gene: 4. This CDR3 reads CASSRTGGGYGYTF. In nucleotides, the CDR3 is TGCGCCAGCAGCAGGACAGGGGGCGGGTATGGCTACACCTTC.

CDR3 nucleotides: TGTGCCAGCAGTTTTACAGGAACTGCAACTAATGAAAAACTGTTTTTT. It codes for CASSFTGTATNEKLFF. The chain is built from TRBV28 and TRBJ1-4; tentatively, D is TRBD1 (5 bases). V was pared by 3 bases and J by 0 bases, with 11 bases between. The germline V gene encodes CDR1 MDHEN and CDR2 SYDVKM. CDR3 length: 16 residues.

This chain uses TRBV7-2 with TRBJ1-5, with D unclear. The CDR3 is 15 residues long. Germline V gene sequence: CDR1 SGHTA, CDR2 FQGNSA. Trimming cost V 1 base and J 7 bases, with 14 bases left between them. The CDR3 region has the DNA TGTGCCAGCAGCTTAGGGTTGAGCCCCGGACAGCCCCAGCATTTT. Translation gives CASSLGLSPGQPQHF.

In regard to this clone: Other DNA sequences in this specimen translate into the identical CDR3. This rearrangement joins TRBV5-4 to TRBJ2-3, with TRBD2 matching over 12 bases. The CDR3 is 15 residues long. Germline CDR1 reads SGHNT; CDR2 reads YYREEE (reference sequence). With 5 bases clipped from V and 6 bases from J, the junction kept 7 bases outside the gene matches. The CDR3 sequence: CASSLGLAGGDTQYF. CDR3 in DNA: TGTGCCAGCAGTCTCGGGCTAGCGGGAGGGGATACGCAGTATTTT.

The V call is TRBV18, the J call TRBJ1-1, with a possible D match to TRBD1 (5 bases). V was pared by 2 bases and J by 3 bases, with 16 bases between. This CDR3 is built from 16 residues. The germline gives CDR1 KGHSH, CDR2 LQKENI. The CDR3 DNA sequence: TGTGCCAGCTCACCAGTGGGGGTGAGGGCGGACACTGAAGCTTTCTTT. This encodes CASSPVGVRADTEAFF.

Remarks on this clone: The same CDR3 can be traced to other DNA sequences in this sample. This sequence joins TRBV5-1 and TRBJ1-4, with 8 positions matching TRBD1. V shed 5 bases and J 4 bases; nucleotides not matched to a gene: 4. This CDR3 region has 14 residues. CDR1 SGHRS and CDR2 YFSETQ come from the germline V gene. The chain's CDR3 is CASSQGQGNEKLFF. CDR3 in DNA: TGCGCCAGCAGTCAAGGACAGGGTAATGAAAAACTGTTTTTT.

The chain combines TRBV7-9 with TRBJ2-2; 8 positions match TRBD2. This CDR3 has 14 amino acids. V dropped 5 bases and J dropped 7; count of bases not matched to a gene: 6. Germline-derived CDR1 and CDR2 are SEHNR and FQNEAQ (reference sequence). CDR3 residues: CASSKASGFGELFF. Written as DNA, the CDR3 is TGTGCCAGCAGCAAGGCTAGCGGGTTCGGGGAGCTGTTTTTT.

The chain joins TRBV29-1 to TRBJ2-3, with 16 bases lining up with TRBD2. Per the germline V gene, CDR1 is SQVTM and CDR2 is ANQGSEA. With V trimmed by 3 bases and J by 2 bases, 2 bases remained unmatched. This CDR3 has 16 amino acids. Written as DNA, the CDR3 is TGCAGCGTTGATGGGACTAGCGGGAGGGCCACAGATACGCAGTATTTT. It encodes CSVDGTSGRATDTQYF.

J is TRBJ2-7 and V is TRBV6-1; D uncertain. Germline CDR1 is MNHNS and CDR2 is SASEGT. The ends were cut back, 2 bases at V and 3 bases at J, with 5 bases in the middle. The CDR3 consists of 12 residues. The CDR3 nucleotides are TGTGCCAGCAGTGAAATGAACTACGAGCAGTACTTC. Translated, it gives CASSEMNYEQYF.

Regarding this clone: Other DNA sequences in this specimen translate into the identical CDR3. V gene TRBV2 combines with J gene TRBJ2-1, with 9 bases identical to TRBD2. Germline-derived CDR1 and CDR2 are SNHLY and FYNNEI. V lost 5 bases, J lost 4 bases, and 6 bases stayed unmatched. The CDR3 totals 15 residues. This chain's CDR3 is CASSSRLAGYNEQFF. The DNA for the CDR3 is TGTGCCAGCAGTTCGAGGCTAGCGGGGTACAATGAGCAGTTCTTC.